These T cell receptor beta chains were read from a single sample in a study of blood T cell repertoires in COVID-19. Assay: immunoSEQ multiplex PCR; the TCRdb copy retains only in-frame clones and omits some. The sample carries some 40,000 clones, over 75% recorded once. The material sequenced was peripheral blood. These receptors were taken from a human donor in a cohort sampled during active COVID-19. Both conserved end residues are part of each CDR3. D genes are given only for firm matches. Not all rows give a size; the values are once, few, many and, for expanded clones, a class.

clone size	V gene	J gene	D gene	CDR3 DNA	CDR3 protein
-	TRBV4-1	TRBJ1-2	-	TGCGCCAGCAGCGATAGCTGGGGCTACTATGGCTACACCTTC	CASSDSWGYYGYTF
-	TRBV10-3	TRBJ1-3	-	TGTGCCATCAGTGAGTCGCTGGGGCCCGGAAACACCATATATTTT	CAISESLGPGNTIYF
-	TRBV3-1/TRBV3-2	TRBJ2-1	TRBD2	TGTGCCAGCAGCCAAGTTGCGGGGGGCTACTCTAGCTCCTACAATGAGCAGTTCTTC	CASSQVAGGYSSSYNEQFF
few	TRBV3-1/TRBV3-2	TRBJ2-5	TRBD2	TGTGCCAGCAGCCAAGATGCCACTAGCGGGAGGAAACAAGAGACCCAGTACTTC	CASSQDATSGRKQETQYF
-	TRBV7-8	TRBJ2-3	-	TGTGCCAGCAGCTTAGTGATAGGGGCGACAGATACGCAGTATTTT	CASSLVIGATDTQYF
-	TRBV6-5	TRBJ1-5	-	TGTGCCAACAGTTACTCCGGCGGGTTAGGTCAGCCCCAGCATTTT	CANSYSGGLGQPQHF
-	TRBV9	TRBJ1-2	TRBD1	TGTGCCAGCAGCCTTCCGGGACAGGGGGCCCGAGGCTACACCTTC	CASSLPGQGARGYTF
-	TRBV6-5	TRBJ2-1	-	TGTGCCAGTTCCGTCCAGGGATATGAGCAGTTCTTC	CASSVQGYEQFF
once	TRBV18	TRBJ1-4	-	TGTGCCAGCTCACCACTCCGCGCGGGGGCGGTTGGTGAAAAACTGTTTTTT	CASSPLRAGAVGEKLFF
-	TRBV5-4	TRBJ2-2	TRBD2	TGTGCCAGCAGCTTGGGTGGTAGCGGGGGGATCACCGGGGAGCTGTTTTTT	CASSLGGSGGITGELFF
-	TRBV5-1	TRBJ2-1	-	TGCGCCAGCAGCTTGTTCAACTCTCGCGATGAGCAGTTCTTC	CASSLFNSRDEQFF
-	TRBV27	TRBJ2-3	TRBD2	TGTGCCAGCAGTCCCCGGGCCCTAGCGGACACCACAGATACGCAGTATTTT	CASSPRALADTTDTQYF
-	TRBV4-1	TRBJ2-2	TRBD1	TGCGCCAGCAGCTTCCGAGGGACAGCAAACACCGGGGAGCTGTTTTTT	CASSFRGTANTGELFF
once	TRBV28	TRBJ1-1	-	TGTGCCAGCAGTTTATGGCAGGGAAGGACAGCTTTCTTT	CASSLWQGRTAFF
-	TRBV30	TRBJ2-7	TRBD1	TGTGCCTCGGGGGGACAGGGGGTTTCCTACGAGCAGTACTTC	CASGGQGVSYEQYF
-	TRBV11-2	TRBJ2-2	TRBD2	TGTGCCAGCAGCTTAGATTATCCTGGGGGGGGTACCGGGGAGCTGTTTTTT	CASSLDYPGGGTGELFF
-	TRBV13	TRBJ1-4	-	TGTGCCAGCACCTCCCGGGGGGGGGATGAAAAACTGTTTTTT	CASTSRGGDEKLFF
-	TRBV3-1/TRBV3-2	TRBJ1-4	-	TGTGCCAGCAGCCGAGATTTCGGGGATGAAAAACTGTTTTTT	CASSRDFGDEKLFF
-	TRBV19	TRBJ2-2	-	TGTGCCAGTAGTATATGGTCCCCTAGTATAGGGGAGCTGTTTTTT	CASSIWSPSIGELFF
-	TRBV19	TRBJ1-1	-	TGTGCCAGTAGTATGGCAGGGCCGAACACTGAAGCTTTCTTT	CASSMAGPNTEAFF
-	TRBV5-4	TRBJ1-1	TRBD1	TGTGCCAGCAGCGGGATGACAGGGCTAGTCGGGACTGAAGCTTTCTTT	CASSGMTGLVGTEAFF
-	TRBV4-1	TRBJ2-2	-	TGCGCCAGCAGCCGGTCACCAGCGAACACCGGGGAGCTGTTTTTT	CASSRSPANTGELFF
few	TRBV7-8	TRBJ1-2	-	TGTGCCAGCAGCTTAAGCGAGCAGTATGGCTACACCTTC	CASSLSEQYGYTF
-	TRBV6-6	TRBJ2-1	TRBD2	TGTGCCAGCAACGATTACGCCGCTAGCGGAAACAATGAGCAGTTCTTC	CASNDYAASGNNEQFF
-	TRBV7-2	TRBJ1-3	-	TGTGCCAGCAGCTTAGATCGGGCTGGAAACACCATATATTTT	CASSLDRAGNTIYF
-	TRBV9	TRBJ2-5	TRBD2	TGTGCCAGCAGCCCGGGACTAGCGGGGGAGACCCAGTACTTC	CASSPGLAGETQYF
-	TRBV3-1/TRBV3-2	TRBJ1-1	-	TGTGCCAGTACCTCGGGGGGGGGCACTGAAGCTTTCTTT	CASTSGGGTEAFF
few	TRBV7-2	TRBJ2-1	TRBD1	TGTGCCAGCAGCTCCAGACAGGGGAACTACAATGAGCAGTTCTTC	CASSSRQGNYNEQFF
once	TRBV14	TRBJ2-7	TRBD1	TGTGCCAGCAGCCCCCGGGACAGGGGGCTCGAGCAGTACTTC	CASSPRDRGLEQYF
-	TRBV30	TRBJ2-3	-	TGTGCTTTGGACTCCGGCGAGGGTCCAGATACGCAGTATTTT	CALDSGEGPDTQYF
-	TRBV10-3	TRBJ2-3	-	TGTGCCATCTCGGGGGGCCTCACAGATACGCAGTATTTT	CAISGGLTDTQYF
-	TRBV2	TRBJ2-5	TRBD1	TGTGCCAGCAGTGAAGTCAGGGGGCCCCCAGAGACCCAGTACTTC	CASSEVRGPPETQYF
-	TRBV12-3/TRBV12-4	TRBJ1-2	-	TGTGCCAGCAGTTCGAGACTGGATGGCTACACCTTC	CASSSRLDGYTF
-	TRBV6-6	TRBJ2-1	TRBD2	TGTGCCAGCAGCTGGACTAGCGAGGATGAGCAGTTCTTC	CASSWTSEDEQFF
-	TRBV18	TRBJ2-5	TRBD2	TGTGCCAGCTCACCACGCCCGGGGGGTCAAGAGACCCAGTACTTC	CASSPRPGGQETQYF
-	TRBV9	TRBJ2-1	-	TGTGCCAGCACACGAACCGGGGGGCCCTACAATGAGCAGTTCTTC	CASTRTGGPYNEQFF
-	TRBV7-2	TRBJ1-3	TRBD1	TGTGCCAGCAGCCCACAGGGGACCCGCTCTGGAAACACCATATATTTT	CASSPQGTRSGNTIYF
once	TRBV4-2	TRBJ1-1	-	TGTGCCAGCAGCCCGTATAGCAGGGAGGCTGAAGCTTTCTTT	CASSPYSREAEAFF
-	TRBV27	TRBJ2-2	TRBD2	TGTGCCAGCAGTTTTGCGGGGGGGCCGGCCGGGGAGCTGTTTTTT	CASSFAGGPAGELFF
-	TRBV28	TRBJ2-7	-	TGTGCCAGCAGTTTCTCCGGGAGCCAGGGGGTTTACGAGCAGTACTTC	CASSFSGSQGVYEQYF
-	TRBV3-1/TRBV3-2	TRBJ1-1	TRBD1	TGTGCCAGCAGCCAAGGGAGGGGGCTAGGCACTGAAGCTTTCTTT	CASSQGRGLGTEAFF
-	TRBV6-5	TRBJ1-2	TRBD1	TGTGCCAGCAGTTACAGGGGGCGGAACTATGGCTACACCTTC	CASSYRGRNYGYTF
-	TRBV5-1	TRBJ1-1	-	TGCGCCAGCAGCCGAGGAGGGAGTGACACTGAAGCTTTCTTT	CASSRGGSDTEAFF
-	TRBV19	TRBJ2-1	TRBD1	TGTGCCAGTACCAGGGGCGGACAGGGGGGCATCTACAATGAGCAGTTCTTC	CASTRGGQGGIYNEQFF
-	TRBV6-2/TRBV6-3	TRBJ2-1	TRBD1	TGTGCCAGCAGTTACTCGGGGACAGCTGGAATTTATAATGAGCAGTTCTTC	CASSYSGTAGIYNEQFF